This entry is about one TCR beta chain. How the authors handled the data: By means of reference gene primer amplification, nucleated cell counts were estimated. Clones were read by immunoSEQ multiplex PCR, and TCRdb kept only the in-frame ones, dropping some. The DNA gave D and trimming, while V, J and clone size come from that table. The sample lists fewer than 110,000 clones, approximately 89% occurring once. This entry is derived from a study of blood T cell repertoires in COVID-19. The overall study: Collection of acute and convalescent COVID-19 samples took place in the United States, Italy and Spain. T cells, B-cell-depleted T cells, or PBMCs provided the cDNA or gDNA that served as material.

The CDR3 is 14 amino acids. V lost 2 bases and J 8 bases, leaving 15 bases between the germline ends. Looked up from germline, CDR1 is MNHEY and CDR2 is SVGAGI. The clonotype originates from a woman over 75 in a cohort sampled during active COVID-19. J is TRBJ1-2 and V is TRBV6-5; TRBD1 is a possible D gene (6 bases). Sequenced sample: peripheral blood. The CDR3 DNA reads TGTGCCAGCAGTTACCGGCGCACAGGGTTAGGCTACACCTTC. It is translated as CASSYRRTGLGYTF.